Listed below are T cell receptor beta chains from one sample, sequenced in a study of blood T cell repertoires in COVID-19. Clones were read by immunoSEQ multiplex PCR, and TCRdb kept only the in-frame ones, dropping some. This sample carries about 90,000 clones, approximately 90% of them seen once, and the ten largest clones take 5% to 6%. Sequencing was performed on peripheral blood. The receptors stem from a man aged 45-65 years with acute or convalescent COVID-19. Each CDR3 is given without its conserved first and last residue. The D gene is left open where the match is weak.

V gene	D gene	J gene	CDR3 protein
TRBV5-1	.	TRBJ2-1	ASSLEQFSYNEQF
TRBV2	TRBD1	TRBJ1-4	ASDPRGDRGRAANEKLF
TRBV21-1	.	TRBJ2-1	ASRTRRGYEQF
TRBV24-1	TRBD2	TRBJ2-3	ATSDPRTSTDTQY
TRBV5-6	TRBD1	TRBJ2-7	ASSLGPGGDEQY
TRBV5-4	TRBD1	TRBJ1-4	ASSLARDRGRANEKLF
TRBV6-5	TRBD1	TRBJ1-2	ASSYATQGAGYGYT
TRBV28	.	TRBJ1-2	ASSLGGARALYGYT
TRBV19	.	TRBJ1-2	ALSSGKGSPSGYT
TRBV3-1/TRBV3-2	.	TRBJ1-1	ASSQGPGTGAF
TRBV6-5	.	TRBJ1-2	ASSYSGRTNYGYT
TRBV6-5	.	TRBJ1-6	ASTLGDSPLH
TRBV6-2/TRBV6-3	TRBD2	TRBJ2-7	ASSRLAGYEQY